Here is one T cell receptor (beta chain) with its context. Antigen: not known. CDR1 and CDR2 (germline): LNHNV, YYDKDF (reference sequence). The CDR3 consists of 14 residues. The V end lost 5 bases, the J end lost 7 bases, and 17 bases lay between the germline ends. Sequencing used immunoSEQ multiplex PCR; TCRdb keeps in-frame clones, though not all of them. This sample has about 62,000 clones, with over 90% found just once. The entry originates in a study of cytomegalovirus exposure and HLA in healthy donors. General study points: As confirmed in vitro, a few CMV-associated chains were specific for CMV antigens. Within the approximately 130 validation repertoires, first-cohort TCR clusters tended to co-occur, according to a later analysis. The study designated around 150 TCR beta chains cytomegalovirus-associated. The majority of TCR sequences were rare, yet some public TCRs appeared in many donors.

The sequenced sample was PBMCs. The genes are TRBV15 and TRBJ2-5, with D possibly being TRBD2 (5 bases). The source of this sequence is a woman under 30 in good health and CMV-seropositive. CDR3 sequence: CATSAGGLLVTQYF. The CDR3 DNA follows: TGTGCCACCAGCGCTGGAGGTTTGTTAGTGACCCAGTACTTC.